The next 25 T cell receptor beta chains were all read from a single sample in a study of shared clonotypes between healthy human individuals. Terminally differentiated effector memory CD45RA+ cells were excluded from the naive CD8 cells, which were CD45RO-negative and positively selected for CCR7. Repertoires were generated with immunoSEQ multiplex PCR, while TCRdb's copy carries only in-frame clones and drops some. This sample has nearly 2 million clones, with roughly 95% found just once. Material for sequencing was naive CD8+ T cells sorted from blood. Receptors were obtained from a man younger than 30 in good health.

The chain is built from TRBV11-2 and TRBJ2-1; no reliable D call. This CDR3 has 16 residues. V dropped 2 bases and J dropped 2 bases, with 13 bases sitting between them. Looked up from germline, CDR1 is SGHAT and CDR2 is FQNNGV. CDR3 region: CASSLRMGRTYNEQFF. The CDR3 region has the DNA TGTGCCAGCAGCTTACGTATGGGTCGGACCTACAATGAGCAGTTCTTC.

This clone was counted a single time. The chain links TRBV29-1 to TRBJ1-1; the match to TRBD1 covers 8 bases. Trimming took 2 bases from V and 5 from J; bases not matched to a gene: 10. This CDR3 has 15 residues. Germline CDR1 is SQVTM and CDR2 is ANQGSEA. CDR3 sequence reads: CSVEIGGRGQTEAFF. The CDR3 nucleotides read TGCAGCGTTGAAATCGGCGGCAGGGGGCAGACTGAAGCTTTCTTT.

In its sample, this clone was seen once. This CDR3 reads CASSLDRTNYGYTF. The CDR3 region has the DNA TGTGCCAGCAGTTTGGACAGAACAAACTATGGCTACACCTTC. The rearrangement joins TRBV28 to TRBJ1-2, with D possibly matching TRBD1 (6 bases). CDR3 size: 14 residues. The ends were cut back, 3 bases at V and 2 bases at J, with 10 bases in the middle. CDR1 and CDR2 from the germline V gene are MDHEN and SYDVKM.

The rearrangement links TRBV29-1 to TRBJ2-1; no definite D call. The CDR3 is made up of 15 amino acids. Per the germline V gene, CDR1 is SQVTM and CDR2 is ANQGSEA. V gave up 4 bases and J gave up 0 bases, with 13 bases separating them. The CDR3 reads CSVGDPRSSYNEQFF. As DNA, the CDR3 is TGCAGCGTTGGAGACCCGCGGAGCTCCTACAATGAGCAGTTCTTC.

The chain employs TRBV19 and TRBJ2-7; TRBD1 matches 8 bases. This CDR3 contains 15 residues. The junction had 9 bases not matched to a gene; V was cut back by 2 bases and J by 6 bases. Germline assignment: CDR1 LNHDA and CDR2 SQIVND (reference sequence). The CDR3 DNA reads as TGTGCCAGTAGTATAATTCTAGGAACAGGGGGCGAGCAGTACTTC. It is translated as CASSIILGTGGEQYF.

The chain couples TRBV4-2 to TRBJ1-4; D is unresolved. Trimming cost V 1 base and J 0 bases, with 15 bases left between them. CDR1 and CDR2 (germline): LGHNA, YNFKEQ. CDR3 length: 18 residues. CDR3 in DNA: TGTGCCAGCAGCCAAGTCCCCAATTCCCTTGCAACTAATGAAAAACTGTTTTTT. It codes for CASSQVPNSLATNEKLFF.

This sequence joins TRBV6-1 and TRBJ1-5; 7 positions match TRBD1. J gave up 0 bases and V 2 bases, and 16 bases lay outside the gene matches. This CDR3 comprises 20 residues. In germline, CDR1 is MNHNS, CDR2 SASEGT. The CDR3 loop reads CASSEKGVQGVDYSNQPQHF. The DNA for the CDR3 is TGTGCCAGCAGTGAAAAGGGCGTGCAGGGGGTCGACTATAGCAATCAGCCCCAGCATTTT.

V gene TRBV5-6 combines with J gene TRBJ2-1; 8 positions agree with TRBD1. With 4 bases clipped from V and 9 bases from J, the junction kept 9 bases outside the gene matches. From germline, CDR1 is SGHDT and CDR2 YYEEEE. The CDR3 sequence is 14 residues long. The DNA for the CDR3 is TGTGCCAGCAGCGCGGGACAGGTAGGCGTTGAGCAGTTCTTC. Translating it yields CASSAGQVGVEQFF.

The V call is TRBV2, the J call TRBJ2-3; TRBD2 matches 15 bases. Germline V gives CDR1 SNHLY, CDR2 FYNNEI. The CDR3 has 16 amino acids. Losses at the gene ends were 5 bases for V and 5 bases for J; bases not matched to a gene: 5. The CDR3: CASSPGLAGGQDTQYF. As DNA, the CDR3 is TGTGCCAGCAGTCCCGGACTAGCGGGGGGGCAAGATACGCAGTATTTT.

The CDR3 reads CASTTWGGENTIYF. As DNA, the CDR3 is TGTGCCAGCACCACCTGGGGGGGGGAAAACACCATATATTTT. The chain combines TRBV6-1 with TRBJ1-3; D might be TRBD1 (5 bases). This CDR3 is 14 amino acids long. CDR1 and CDR2 (germline): MNHNS, SASEGT. V was cut by 7 bases and J by 6 bases, with 16 bases left in between.

The chain couples TRBV7-2 to TRBJ2-7; D unresolved. With 2 bases removed from V and 3 bases from J, the gap between germline ends came to 8 bases. Germline V lookup: CDR1 SGHTA, CDR2 FQGNSA. This CDR3 spans 13 amino acids. CDR3 in DNA: TGTGCCAGCAGCTTATGGACCAACTACGAGCAGTACTTC. Translated, it gives CASSLWTNYEQYF.

The chain uses TRBV7-9 and TRBJ1-4; D might be TRBD1 (6 bases). The V end was cut by 0 bases, the J end by 5 bases, with 10 bases between. The CDR3 has 15 residues. The germline gives CDR1 SEHNR, CDR2 FQNEAQ (reference sequence). CDR3 protein: CASSLAGTPNEKLFF. In nucleotides, the CDR3 is TGTGCCAGCAGCTTAGCGGGGACACCAAATGAAAAACTGTTTTTT.

The rearrangement uses TRBV28 and TRBJ1-2, with a possible D match to TRBD1 (5 bases). The germline V and J ends were trimmed by 6 bases and 0 bases, with 26 bases remaining between them. Germline lookup yields CDR1 MDHEN and CDR2 SYDVKM. There are 19 residues in the CDR3. The CDR3 bases are TGTGCCAGCAGAACACTCTATGGGGACCCCTTAAACCCTAACTATGGCTACACCTTC. Its translation is CASRTLYGDPLNPNYGYTF.

This chain connects TRBV4-1 to TRBJ2-3; 10 nucleotides line up with TRBD2. CDR3 length: 16 residues. The V segment lost 1 base and the J segment 4 bases; nucleotides outside the gene matches: 5. From germline, CDR1 is MGHRA and CDR2 YSYEKL. CDR3 sequence reads: CASSQVAGGAPDTQYF. Here the CDR3 DNA reads TGCGCCAGCAGCCAAGTAGCGGGAGGAGCCCCAGATACGCAGTATTTT.

This chain uses TRBV2 with TRBJ2-1; the match to TRBD2 covers 12 bases. V gave up 6 bases and J gave up 1 base; unmatched junction bases: 7. CDR1 and CDR2 from the germline V gene are SNHLY and FYNNEI. This CDR3 is built from 17 residues. CDR3: CASRVRTSGGSYNEQFF. The CDR3 region has the DNA TGTGCCAGCAGAGTACGTACTAGCGGGGGGTCCTACAATGAGCAGTTCTTC.

The rearrangement joins TRBV7-9 to TRBJ2-2; 12 positions match TRBD2. This CDR3 is 15 amino acids long. The V and J ends lost 5 bases and 4 bases, in that order; junction bases with no gene match: 2. CDR1 SEHNR and CDR2 FQNEAQ come from the germline V gene (reference sequence). The CDR3 spells CASSGLAGSTGELFF. The CDR3 coding sequence is TGTGCCAGCAGCGGACTAGCGGGGTCCACCGGGGAGCTGTTTTTT.

This sequence joins TRBV7-3 and TRBJ1-2, with D uncertain. The CDR3 is made up of 12 amino acids. Trimming pared 2 bases from V and 5 bases from J, leaving 6 bases between. The germline V gene encodes CDR1 SGHTA and CDR2 FQGTGA. This CDR3 reads CASSLEGYGYTF. CDR3 bases: TGTGCCAGCAGCTTAGAGGGTTATGGCTACACCTTC.

The genes are TRBV18 and TRBJ2-5, with D uncertain. CDR3 length: 13 amino acids. The V end lost 2 bases, the J end lost 5 bases, and 9 bases lay between the germline ends. Germline V gene lookup returns CDR1 KGHSH and CDR2 LQKENI. This chain's CDR3 is CASSPEFVETQYF. CDR3 nucleotide sequence: TGTGCCAGCTCACCAGAATTCGTGGAGACCCAGTACTTC. Supplemented by reference TRBV18 and TRBJ2-5, the full variable domain reads NAGVMQNPRHLVRRRGQEARLRCSPMKGHSHVYWYRQLPEEGLKFMVYLQKENIIDESGMPKERFSAEFPKEGPSILRIQQVVRGDSAAYFCASSPEFVETQYFGPGTRLLVL.

The chain has TRBV5-1 and TRBJ1-1; 8 bases map to TRBD1. V lost 3 bases to trimming and J lost 0 bases; unmatched junction nucleotides: 13. Germline assignment: CDR1 SGHRS and CDR2 YFSETQ. CDR3 length: 18 residues. This chain's CDR3 is CASSWTSGTGGLNTEAFF. The CDR3, as DNA: TGCGCCAGCAGCTGGACTAGTGGGACAGGAGGATTGAACACTGAAGCTTTCTTT.

The chain recombines TRBV6-6 with TRBJ2-7; D is unresolved. Trimming left V 6 bases short and J 3 bases short, with 9 bases between. Germline assignment: CDR1 MNHNY and CDR2 SVGAGI (reference sequence). This CDR3 has 12 residues. The CDR3 loop is CASRPKFYEQYF. CDR3 DNA: TGTGCCAGCAGACCCAAATTCTACGAGCAGTACTTC.

The chain joins TRBV29-1 to TRBJ1-4; no firm D call. The CDR3 runs to 15 residues. CDR1 and CDR2 from the germline V gene are SQVTM and ANQGSEA. Trimming took 4 bases from V and 0 from J, leaving 12 bases between them. The CDR3 loop is CSVVYPTPTNEKLFF. The CDR3 bases are TGCAGCGTTGTCTACCCAACGCCAACTAATGAAAAACTGTTTTTT.

About this clone: At the DNA level, this CDR3 is encoded by other sequences in the same sample as well. This chain joins TRBV11-2 and TRBJ2-7, with D possibly TRBD1 on 6 matching bases. Per germline, CDR1 SGHAT and CDR2 FQNNGV. The CDR3 has 13 amino acids. V was shortened by 4 bases and J by 1 base, with 8 bases between the two germline ends. The chain's CDR3 is CASSSDSSYEQYF. In DNA, the CDR3 is TGTGCCAGCAGCTCGGACAGTTCCTACGAGCAGTACTTC.

This chain links TRBV15 with TRBJ2-5, with 7 bases lining up with TRBD1. The CDR3 runs 15 residues. The V segment lost 7 bases and the J segment 1 base; nucleotides outside the gene matches: 9. Germline CDR1 is LNHNV and CDR2 is YYDKDF (reference sequence). The CDR3 spells CATNTGAISQETQYF. Written as DNA, the CDR3 is TGTGCCACCAATACAGGGGCAATATCCCAAGAGACCCAGTACTTC.

The CDR3 region has the DNA TGTGCCAGCAGTTACGGATGGGGCAATGAGCAGTTCTTC. This translates into CASSYGWGNEQFF. The genes are TRBV27 and TRBJ2-1; no firm D call. The V end was cut by 4 bases, the J end by 6 bases, with 10 bases between. This CDR3 has 13 residues. Germline CDR1 and CDR2: MNHEY and SMNVEV (reference sequence).

V and J are TRBV9 and TRBJ2-2; D remains unclear. This CDR3 spans 14 amino acids. Germline values: CDR1 SGDLS, CDR2 YYNGEE. V dropped 1 base and J dropped 3 bases, with 7 bases sitting between them. The CDR3 spells CASSVYADTGELFF. Here the CDR3 DNA reads TGTGCCAGCAGCGTATACGCGGACACCGGGGAGCTGTTTTTT.